This T cell receptor beta chain was found in a study of blood T cells in healthy people across ages. A second about 6 to 12 cycle PCR used barcoded and J-beta primers. TCRdb itself ran the 5' RACE reads through MiXCR, one entry per CDR3 protein. The sample lists around 1,000,000 distinct CDR3 sequences, approximately 25% seen once, with about 0.72% in the top ten. PBMCs numbering at least 7 million were isolated per sample. This clonotype has a single count. After removal of 5 bases from V and 10 bases from J, the junction contained 8 bases not matched to a gene. Germline CDR1 reads SGHAT; CDR2 reads FQNNGV. The length of the CDR3 is 15 residues. The data were also submitted as part of a second study, on T cells of mothers and their children.

The chain employs TRBV11-2 and TRBJ2-1; 13 positions agree with TRBD2. The receptor comes from a girl aged 2-10 years in good health. Sequenced material: blood. The CDR3 here is CASSRIPGLAGEQFF. In DNA form, the CDR3 reads TGTGCCAGCAGCCGAATACCGGGACTAGCGGGAGAGCAGTTCTTC.